Sequencing of this TCR beta chain was carried out in a study of spatial heterogeneity in lung cancer (dated by TCRdb to between 2018 and 2021). With regard to the full study: Donors were around 69 patients with early-stage, untreated non-small cell lung cancer from the lung TRACERx cohort. TCR repertoire features were related to nonsynonymous mutation counts determined by whole-exome sequencing of tumor tissue. In non-small cell lung cancer, the study made a quantitative comparison of TCR alpha and beta repertoires among multiple tumor regions, matched nontumor lung and blood. Beta-chain transcripts were consistently detected in greater numbers than alpha-chain transcripts, which likely reflected higher beta-chain transcript abundance. In the raw uncorrected reads, each unique combination of TCR and UMI appeared on average more than ten times. Follow-up PBMC samples were sequenced whenever available, and the median time to follow-up was around two years after resection. At surgery, some 200 tumor regions, around 67 matched nontumor lung samples and about 56 PBMC samples were TCR-sequenced for both alpha and beta chains.

This clonotype was observed many times. Its target antigen remains unknown. Base qualities were left out, and no much larger clone turns up one base away. General findings and caveats noted by the study authors: Ubiquitous expanded tumor TCRs showed up in blood more often at tumor resection than at routine follow-up. Only 13 to 15 patients were included in the comparisons of baseline and follow-up blood repertoires. Confirming at a functional level the hypothesis that regional TCRs recognize regional mutations was considered to require additional single-cell paired TCR alpha and beta sequencing.

Via the germline V gene (reference sequence), CDR1 is SEHNR and CDR2 FQNEAQ. Relative to germline, V is 4 bases shorter and J is 9 bases shorter, with 10 bases between their ends. The cysteine opens and the phenylalanine closes a CDR3 of 12 amino acids. The only DNA kept is the CDR3, 36 bases in frame from the first base. Library generation was performed with 5' RACE. The instrument given in TCRdb is NextSeq 500. To allow correction of PCR and sequencing errors, the TCR library protocol tagged every TCR cDNA molecule with a unique molecular identifier. The source study handled its data this way. Decombinator tools were used for TCR identification, UMI-based error correction and CDR3 extraction. TCRs above a frequency of 2 per 1,000, corresponding to the top 1% of the tumor frequency distribution, were defined as expanded. Renyi diversity was computed with the R vegan package after each repertoire had been subsampled 100 times to 5,000 TCRs. To build CDR3 similarity networks, amino acid triplet string-kernel similarity was used, and CDR3s were connected when their pairwise similarity was above 0.82. TCRdb reworked the public reads: Q25 trimming with fastp, MiXCR clone assembly, productive beta chains retained. When rows share a CDR3 protein, they turn into one entry using the most common DNA and genes. TCRdb, not the authors, supplied the V and J calls. Within this sample are fewer than 60,000 distinct CDR3 sequences, with around 7.7% of them counted one time only. Less than 45% of the sample goes to the ten largest clones.

Read against the paper, the sample's time point label means: blood at routine non-recurrence follow-up after resection. Without any cell sorting, TCR sequencing was performed on whole RNA extracted either from tumor and nontumor lung tissue or from cryopreserved PBMC samples. Patients were selected for TCR sequencing only if sufficient RNA was available from at least two tumor regions. The rearrangement joined TRBV7-9 to TRBJ2-1; the D region is possibly TRBD1 or TRBD2, each matching across 5 bases. This sequence was found in a female donor with early-stage non-small cell lung cancer. Sequencing was performed on PBMCs, taken at follow-up. The CDR3 in this case is CASSSTRGEQFF. The bases read TGTGCCAGCAGCTCCACTAGGGGTGAGCAGTTCTTC.